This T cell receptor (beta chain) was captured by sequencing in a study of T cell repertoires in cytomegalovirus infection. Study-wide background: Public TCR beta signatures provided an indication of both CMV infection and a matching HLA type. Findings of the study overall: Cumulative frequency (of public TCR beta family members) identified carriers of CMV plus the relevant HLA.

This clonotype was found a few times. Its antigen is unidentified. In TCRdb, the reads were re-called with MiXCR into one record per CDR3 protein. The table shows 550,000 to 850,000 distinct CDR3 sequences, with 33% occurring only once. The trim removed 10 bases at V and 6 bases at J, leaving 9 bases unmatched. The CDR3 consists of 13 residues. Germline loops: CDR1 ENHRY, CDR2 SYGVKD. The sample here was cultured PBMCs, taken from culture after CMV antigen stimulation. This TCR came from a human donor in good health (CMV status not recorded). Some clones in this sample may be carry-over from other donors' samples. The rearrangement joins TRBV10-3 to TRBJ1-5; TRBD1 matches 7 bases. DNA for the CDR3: TGTGCCACCGAACCTAACAGGGGTCAGCCCCAGCATTTT. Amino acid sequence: CATEPNRGQPQHF.